This entry lists 28 T cell receptor beta chains sequenced from one sample in a study of shared clonotypes between healthy human individuals. Profiled with immunoSEQ multiplex PCR; TCRdb holds only in-frame clones, not every one. The sample contains 2 million to 2.5 million clones, over 85% of which appear only once. The sample was naive CD4+ T cells from PBMCs. Regarding subset: CD45RA+ positively selected. All receptors come from a man between 18 and 29 years old in good health. Some clones in this sample may be carry-over from other donors' samples.

The genes are TRBV9 and TRBJ2-3; 13 bases are a match to TRBD2. Germline V gene data show CDR1 as SGDLS and CDR2 as YYNGEE. This CDR3 region has 16 residues. Unmatched junction bases numbered 7, after V lost 4 bases and J lost 5 bases. The CDR3 reads CASSTGTSGTGDTQYF. Here the CDR3 DNA reads TGTGCCAGCAGCACCGGGACTAGCGGGACGGGAGATACGCAGTATTTT.

The J gene is TRBJ2-7, the V gene TRBV13, with a weak D call TRBD1 (5 bases). V was pared by 5 bases and J by 1 base, with 15 bases between. This CDR3 spans 15 amino acids. Germline CDR1 reads PRHDT; CDR2 reads FYEKMQ (reference sequence). The CDR3 bases are TGTGCCAGCAGCCCTAGGGGCAAACCTTCCTACGAGCAGTACTTC. As protein: CASSPRGKPSYEQYF.

In DNA form, the CDR3 reads TGTGCCAGTAGTGTTACGGACAGGGGCGTGACTGAAGCTTTCTTT. It codes for CASSVTDRGVTEAFF. The J gene is TRBJ1-1, the V gene TRBV19; 9 bases agree with TRBD1. J was trimmed by 5 bases and V by 5 bases; bases with no gene match: 9. The CDR3 consists of 15 residues. Germline V gene sequence: CDR1 LNHDA, CDR2 SQIVND (reference sequence).

The rearrangement joins TRBV7-8 to TRBJ2-1; 7 nucleotides align to TRBD2. The ends lost 5 bases at V and 3 bases at J; junction bases unmatched: 10. CDR3 length: 16 amino acids. Germline CDR1 is SGHVS and CDR2 is FQNEAQ. CDR3 nucleotide sequence: TGTGCCAGCAGCCAAGAGACTAGCAGGAACTACAATGAGCAGTTCTTC. This codes for CASSQETSRNYNEQFF.

The chain has TRBV2 and TRBJ2-2, with D unresolved. Trimming cost V 7 bases and J 5 bases, with 11 bases left between them. CDR3 length equals 13 residues. Germline CDR1 reads SNHLY; CDR2 reads FYNNEI. This chain's CDR3 is CASNQPETGELFF. The CDR3, as DNA: TGTGCCAGCAATCAGCCTGAGACCGGGGAGCTGTTTTTT.

CDR3 in DNA: TGCGCCAGCAGCCCCCAGGGGCCGCGGGTAGGGGAAAAACTGTTTTTT. As protein: CASSPQGPRVGEKLFF. The chain has TRBV5-1 and TRBJ1-4, with D maybe TRBD1 (6 bases). Germline CDR1 SGHRS, CDR2 YFSETQ. V was cut by 4 bases and J by 8 bases, with 21 bases left in between. The CDR3 is made up of 16 amino acids. Supplemented by reference TRBV5-1 and TRBJ1-4, the full variable domain reads KAGVTQTPRYLIKTRGQQVTLSCSPISGHRSVSWYQQTPGQGLQFLFEYFSETQRNKGNFPGRFSGRQFSNSRSEMNVSTLELGDSALYLCASSPQGPRVGEKLFFGSGTQLSVL.

This clone was seen once. The rearrangement joins TRBV7-9 to TRBJ1-1; 7 bases match TRBD1. V shed 3 bases and J 5 bases; nucleotides not matched to a gene: 9. The CDR3 runs 15 residues. CDR1 SEHNR and CDR2 FQNEAQ come from the germline V gene (reference sequence). CDR3 protein: CASSFWITGVTEAFF. DNA for the CDR3: TGTGCCAGCAGCTTCTGGATTACAGGGGTAACTGAAGCTTTCTTT. Drawing the rest from reference TRBV7-9 and TRBJ1-1, the complete variable domain is DTGVSQNPRHKITKRGQNVTFRCDPISEHNRLYWYRQTLGQGPEFLTYFQNEAQLEKSRLLSDRFSAERPKGSFSTLEIQRTEQGDSAMYLCASSFWITGVTEAFFGQGTRLTVV.

The V call is TRBV25-1, the J call TRBJ2-2; 11 bases map to TRBD2. The trim removed 3 bases at V and 4 bases at J, leaving 4 bases unmatched. Germline-derived CDR1 and CDR2 are MGHDK and SYGVNS. The CDR3 extends over 16 amino acids. The CDR3, as DNA: TGTGCCAGCAGTGACTCGGGACTAGCGGTCACCGGGGAGCTGTTTTTT. Protein: CASSDSGLAVTGELFF.

The chain is built from TRBV2 and TRBJ2-3, with 8 positions matching TRBD2. This CDR3 is built from 14 residues. J lost 5 bases, V lost 7 bases, and 8 bases had no gene match. Germline CDR1 and CDR2: SNHLY and FYNNEI. CDR3 bases: TGTGCCAGCACCCGGACTAGCAAGAGAGATACGCAGTATTTT. Its translation: CASTRTSKRDTQYF.

The chain joins TRBV19 to TRBJ1-2; tentatively, D is TRBD1 (5 bases). The CDR3 runs 19 residues. The ends were cut back, 3 bases at V and 0 bases at J, with 23 bases in the middle. Germline-derived CDR1 and CDR2 are LNHDA and SQIVND (reference sequence). This chain's CDR3 is CASSIIRDRRPATNYGYTF. The DNA of the CDR3 is TGTGCCAGTAGTATTATCAGGGATCGAAGACCAGCGACTAACTATGGCTACACCTTC.

This clone was counted a single time. CDR3 nucleotides: TGTGCCAGCAGCGCGGTGGAAGGTGGCGGCTATGGCTACACCTTC. It is translated as CASSAVEGGGYGYTF. J is TRBJ1-2 and V is TRBV14, with unresolved D. This CDR3 has 15 residues. Trimming cost V 5 bases and J 4 bases, with 17 bases left between them. Germline V gene sequence: CDR1 SGHDN, CDR2 FVKESK.

This clone was detected only once. The V gene is TRBV7-3, the J gene TRBJ2-1, with D maybe TRBD2 (6 bases). Germline V gene sequence: CDR1 SGHTA, CDR2 FQGTGA. This CDR3 spans 16 amino acids. V was trimmed by 1 base and J by 4 bases, leaving 14 bases between them. CDR3 in DNA: TGTGCCAGCAGCTTAAGGGGCGGGGATAATTACAATGAGCAGTTCTTC. Its translation is CASSLRGGDNYNEQFF. Filled out from reference TRBV7-3 and TRBJ2-1, the complete variable domain reads GAGVSQTPSNKVTEKGKYVELRCDPISGHTALYWYRQSLGQGPEFLIYFQGTGAADDSGLPNDRFFAVRPEGSVSTLKIQRTERGDSAVYLCASSLRGGDNYNEQFFGPGTRLTVL.

V and J are TRBV11-3 and TRBJ2-1, with D perhaps TRBD2 (6 bases). This CDR3 has 15 residues. V was cut by 5 bases and J by 7 bases, with 18 bases left in between. Per the germline V gene, CDR1 is SGHNT and CDR2 is YENEEA. CDR3 amino acids: CASSPTVDAGNEQFF. The CDR3, as DNA: TGTGCCAGCAGCCCCACCGTTGACGCGGGGAATGAGCAGTTCTTC.

About this clone: The sample holds other DNA sequences that translate to the same CDR3. V gene TRBV19 combines with J gene TRBJ1-5; D gene ambiguous. The CDR3 consists of 13 residues. Per the germline V gene, CDR1 is LNHDA and CDR2 is SQIVND (reference sequence). Deletions cut 5 bases from V and 0 bases from J, with 5 bases between. The CDR3 DNA is TGTGCCAGTAGTTTGGATAGCAATCAGCCCCAGCATTTT. Its translation: CASSLDSNQPQHF.

This chain joins TRBV18 and TRBJ2-2, with TRBD1 as a possible D gene (8 bases). The length of the CDR3 is 15 residues. Germline loops: CDR1 KGHSH, CDR2 LQKENI. Trimming removed 6 bases at V and 5 bases at J, with 16 bases between. The CDR3 bases are TGTGCCAGCTCCCAAGGACAGGGAGGGACCGGGGAGCTGTTTTTT. It encodes CASSQGQGGTGELFF.

This clone was seen a few times. The J gene is TRBJ1-1, the V gene TRBV9, with D perhaps matching TRBD1 (5 bases). V gave up 4 bases and J gave up 0 bases, with 10 bases separating them. The germline V gene encodes CDR1 SGDLS and CDR2 YYNGEE. The CDR3 is 14 amino acids. DNA for the CDR3: TGTGCCAGCAGCCCCAGGGCCATGAACACTGAAGCTTTCTTT. This codes for CASSPRAMNTEAFF.

The CDR3 DNA follows: TGTGCCAGCAGCCCGACCCCGCTAGTCGTCGATACGCAGTATTTT. Protein: CASSPTPLVVDTQYF. The chain links TRBV7-3 to TRBJ2-3; D not resolved. V dropped 5 bases and J dropped 6 bases, with 18 bases sitting between them. The CDR3 has 15 amino acids. The germline gives CDR1 SGHTA, CDR2 FQGTGA.

A note on this clone: This same CDR3 is encoded by further DNA sequences in the sample. This chain links TRBV5-4 with TRBJ2-5; TRBD1 aligns across 7 bases. The CDR3 has 14 amino acids. Germline V CDR1 and CDR2: SGHNT, YYREEE (reference sequence). The V and J ends lost 4 bases and 1 base, in that order; junction bases with no gene match: 4. The CDR3 DNA sequence: TGTGCCAGCAGCCCGGGGACAGTCCAAGAGACCCAGTACTTC. Protein sequence: CASSPGTVQETQYF.

As concerns this clone: Other DNA sequences from this sample encode an identical CDR3 as well. The gene calls are TRBV7-9 and TRBJ2-7; no reliable D call. Germline V gene data show CDR1 as SEHNR and CDR2 as FQNEAQ (reference sequence). The length of the CDR3 is 14 residues. V was pared by 0 bases and J by 0 bases, with 6 bases between. The CDR3 sequence: CASSLAPDSYEQYF. CDR3 in DNA: TGTGCCAGCAGCTTAGCCCCAGACTCCTACGAGCAGTACTTC.

J is TRBJ2-7 and V is TRBV19; the match to TRBD1 covers 7 bases. The length of the CDR3 is 14 residues. Germline CDR1 reads LNHDA; CDR2 reads SQIVND (reference sequence). V was pared by 4 bases and J by 3 bases, with 6 bases of the junction left unmatched. The CDR3 is CASSKGQTVYEQYF. CDR3 DNA sequence: TGTGCCAGTAGTAAGGGACAGACTGTCTACGAGCAGTACTTC.

The chain has TRBV5-1 and TRBJ1-5; D is uncertain. V lost 2 bases to trimming and J lost 2 bases, with 14 bases between them. The CDR3 is 16 residues long. In germline, CDR1 is SGHRS, CDR2 YFSETQ. CDR3 region: CASSLNILGGNQPQHF. The DNA of the CDR3 is TGCGCCAGCAGCTTAAATATTCTGGGAGGCAATCAGCCCCAGCATTTT. Full variable domain (missing parts from reference TRBV5-1 and TRBJ1-5): KAGVTQTPRYLIKTRGQQVTLSCSPISGHRSVSWYQQTPGQGLQFLFEYFSETQRNKGNFPGRFSGRQFSNSRSEMNVSTLELGDSALYLCASSLNILGGNQPQHFGDGTRLSIL.

This clone showed up just a few times. J is TRBJ2-1 and V is TRBV7-2, with 8 positions matching TRBD1. CDR1 and CDR2 from the germline V gene are SGHTA and FQGNSA. The CDR3 has 14 amino acids. J was trimmed by 8 bases and V by 6 bases; bases with no gene match: 9. CDR3 amino acids: CASSIRTGLDEQFF. The CDR3 DNA reads TGTGCCAGCAGTATTAGGACAGGGCTGGATGAGCAGTTCTTC.

The rearrangement links TRBV14 to TRBJ1-2; 8 bases are a match to TRBD1. CDR1 SGHDN and CDR2 FVKESK come from the germline V gene. The CDR3 sequence is 14 residues long. J gave up 4 bases and V 1 base, and 2 bases lay outside the gene matches. CDR3 DNA: TGTGCCAGCAGCCAAGGGACAGGGATCTATGGCTACACCTTC. It yields the protein CASSQGTGIYGYTF.

The V and J genes are TRBV5-4 and TRBJ1-1; 8 bases line up with TRBD1. This CDR3 has 16 residues. Unmatched junction bases numbered 5, after V lost 1 base and J lost 0 bases. Germline V gene sequence: CDR1 SGHNT, CDR2 YYREEE (reference sequence). CDR3 loop: CASSLSGQGVNTEAFF. The CDR3 DNA reads as TGTGCCAGCAGCTTGAGCGGACAGGGCGTGAACACTGAAGCTTTCTTT.

The V and J genes are TRBV25-1 and TRBJ1-2; a weak D match, TRBD1 (5 bases). From germline, CDR1 is MGHDK and CDR2 SYGVNS. The CDR3 runs to 12 residues. Deletions cut 3 bases from V and 8 bases from J, with 10 bases between. The CDR3 bases are TGTGCCAGCAGTGAGGGGGATAGGGGCTACACCTTC. It codes for CASSEGDRGYTF.

This clone was detected once. The chain employs TRBV1 and TRBJ2-1; the DNA was not used to check the table's D call, TRBD2. TRBV1 is deemed a pseudogene. This CDR3 has 16 residues. CDR3 in amino acids: CTSSLLSRDYPNEQFF. The CDR3 region has the DNA TGCACCAGCAGCCTACTATCCCGGGACTATCCCAATGAGCAGTTCTTC.

The gene calls are TRBV5-6 and TRBJ1-1, with 9 bases that match TRBD1. The V gene's germline CDR1 is SGHDT and CDR2 YYEEEE. The CDR3 runs to 15 residues. Trimming cost V 2 bases and J 7 bases; bases outside gene matches: 9. The CDR3 loop reads CASSLGSQGAFEAFF. The DNA for the CDR3 is TGTGCCAGCAGCTTAGGGTCACAGGGGGCTTTTGAAGCTTTCTTT.

The chain couples TRBV5-1 to TRBJ1-1, with 9 bases identical to TRBD1. This CDR3 has 14 residues. The V gene's germline CDR1 is SGHRS and CDR2 YFSETQ. V lost 1 base and J lost 6; bases outside the gene matches: 4. The CDR3 region is CASSLTGGDPEAFF. The CDR3 DNA sequence: TGCGCCAGCAGCTTGACAGGGGGCGATCCTGAAGCTTTCTTT.